This T cell receptor beta chain was obtained from a study of shared clonotypes between healthy human individuals. Study-level information: CD8 memory received one plate per donor, CD8 naive two, CD4 memory three and CD4 naive three.

Study-wide results and caveats: A generally larger estimated richness was seen in naive subsets than in memory subsets.

This CDR3 contains 15 residues. Germline CDR1 is LNHDA and CDR2 is SQIVND (reference sequence). V was clipped by 7 bases and J by 4 bases; unmatched bases: 7. Evenly divided among several immunoSEQ plates was the genomic DNA of each subset. Profiling relied on immunoSEQ multiplex PCR, and the TCRdb table lists in-frame clones only, not all of them. The sample lists under 2,000,000 clones, roughly 95% occurring once. Positive CCR7 selection of CD45RO-negative cells yielded the naive CD8 cells, and terminally differentiated effector memory CD45RA+ cells were excluded. Comment on this clone: The antigen is undetermined.

The rearrangement joins TRBV19 to TRBJ2-1, with 10 bases fitting TRBD1. Specimen: naive CD8+ T cells sorted from blood. The TCR comes from a man between 18 and 35 years old in good health. Here the CDR3 DNA reads TGTGCCAGTACCGGGACAGGGGAAGGGTACAATGAGCAGTTCTTC. Protein: CASTGTGEGYNEQFF.